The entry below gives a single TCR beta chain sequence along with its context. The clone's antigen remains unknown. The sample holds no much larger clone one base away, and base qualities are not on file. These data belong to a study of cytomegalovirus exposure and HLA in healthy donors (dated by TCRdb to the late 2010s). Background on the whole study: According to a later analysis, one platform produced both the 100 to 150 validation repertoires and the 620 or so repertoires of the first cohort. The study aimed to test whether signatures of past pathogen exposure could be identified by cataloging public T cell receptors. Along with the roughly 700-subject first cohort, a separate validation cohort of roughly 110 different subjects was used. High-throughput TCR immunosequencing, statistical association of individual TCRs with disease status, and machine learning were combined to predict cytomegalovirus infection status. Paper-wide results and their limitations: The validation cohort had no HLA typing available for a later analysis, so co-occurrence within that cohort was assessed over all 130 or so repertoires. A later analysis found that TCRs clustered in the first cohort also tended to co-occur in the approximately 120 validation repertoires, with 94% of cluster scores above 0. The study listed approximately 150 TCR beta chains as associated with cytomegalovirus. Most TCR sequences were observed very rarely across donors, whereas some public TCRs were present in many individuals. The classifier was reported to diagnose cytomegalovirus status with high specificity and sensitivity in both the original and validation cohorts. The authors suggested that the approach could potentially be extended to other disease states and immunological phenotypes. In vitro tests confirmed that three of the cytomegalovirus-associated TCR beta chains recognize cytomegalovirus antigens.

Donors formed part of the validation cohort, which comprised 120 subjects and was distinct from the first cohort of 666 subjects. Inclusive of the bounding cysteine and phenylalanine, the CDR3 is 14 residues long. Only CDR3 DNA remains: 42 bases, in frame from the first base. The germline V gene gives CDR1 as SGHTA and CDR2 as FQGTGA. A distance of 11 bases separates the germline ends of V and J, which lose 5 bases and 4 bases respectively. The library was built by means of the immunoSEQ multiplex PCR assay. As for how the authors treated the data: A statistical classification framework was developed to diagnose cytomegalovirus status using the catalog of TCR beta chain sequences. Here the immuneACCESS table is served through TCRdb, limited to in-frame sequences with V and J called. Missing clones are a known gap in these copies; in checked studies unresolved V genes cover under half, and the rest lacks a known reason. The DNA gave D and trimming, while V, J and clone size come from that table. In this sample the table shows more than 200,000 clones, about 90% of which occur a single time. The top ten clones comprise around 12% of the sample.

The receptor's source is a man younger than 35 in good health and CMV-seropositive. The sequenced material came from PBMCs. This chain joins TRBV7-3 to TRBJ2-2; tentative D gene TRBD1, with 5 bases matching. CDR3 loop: CASSPRAGTGELFF. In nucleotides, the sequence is TGTGCCAGCAGCCCCAGGGCAGGCACCGGGGAGCTGTTTTTT.